The present entry profiles one T cell receptor beta chain with its context. The antigen is not known. Primers: 60 Vbeta forward and 13 Jbeta reverse. Produced via immunoSEQ multiplex PCR; TCRdb's table is partial and in-frame only. Found here are around 190,000 clones, around four fifths of them singletons; the top ten hold approximately 1.8%. Nominally healthy donors provided the samples, though records likely missed some immune exposures. The sample comes from a study of cytomegalovirus exposure and HLA in healthy donors. Regarding the study as a whole: Previous analysis showed most TCR beta V segments were productive about 90% or about 30% of the time. Versus the roughly 670-donor mean, an Asian-associated ancestry cluster reportedly showed fewer N-insertions in a later analysis.

This TCR was sampled from a man aged 35 to 55 in good health and CMV-seropositive. Sample: PBMCs.

The CDR3 DNA is TGTGCCAGCAATATGGCGGGAGTTATTACAGATACGCAGTATTTT. This encodes CASNMAGVITDTQYF. The V and J genes are TRBV9 and TRBJ2-3, with 7 bases that match TRBD2. The V segment lost 6 bases and the J segment 3 bases; nucleotides outside the gene matches: 10. The CDR3 length is 15 residues. Germline lookup yields CDR1 SGDLS and CDR2 YYNGEE. Looking up the rest from reference TRBV9 and TRBJ2-3 gives the full variable domain: DSGVTQTPKHLITATGQRVTLRCSPRSGDLSVYWYQQSLDQGLQFLIQYYNGEERAKGNILERFSAQQFPDLHSELNLSSLELGDSALYFCASNMAGVITDTQYFGPGTRLTVL.